A single sample gave rise to the 4 T cell receptor beta chains below, sequenced in a study of vaccination and CD4 T cells after COVID-19. Treatment: approximately 9-day PBMC culture with coronavirus spike peptide pools or control peptides (ViraFEST assay). Their target antigens are unknown. With the Oncomine TCR Beta short-read assay, DNA from cultured CD4+ T cells was sequenced. TCRdb itself ran the PCR reads through MiXCR, one entry per CDR3 protein. The sample lists around 20,000 distinct CDR3 sequences, 40% to 60% occurring once. The sequencing here drew on CD4+ T cells from blood, cultured in vitro, taken before SARS-CoV-2 vaccination. The receptors come from a human donor who had recovered from COVID-19.

The rearrangement links TRBV29-1 to TRBJ2-1, with 9 bases that match TRBD2. V dropped 5 bases and J dropped 3; count of bases not matched to a gene: 8. Germline V CDR1 and CDR2: SQVTM, ANQGSEA. The length of the CDR3 is 15 residues. For the CDR3, the DNA is TGCAGCGTTAAGGCGGGAGGGCCCCTCTACAATGAGCAGTTCTTC. It translates to CSVKAGGPLYNEQFF.

The V gene is TRBV24-1, the J gene TRBJ2-1; 7 bases are shared with TRBD1. Germline values: CDR1 KGHDR, CDR2 SFDVKD. The CDR3 contains 15 residues. The trim removed 0 bases at V and 6 bases at J, leaving 4 bases unmatched. The CDR3 DNA sequence: TGTGCCACCAGTGATTTGAGCTACAGGGGCAATGAGCAGTTCTTC. It translates to CATSDLSYRGNEQFF.

In this sample, this clonotype turned up a few times. CDR3 sequence reads: CASSGGFGNTEAFF. CDR3 sequence (DNA): TGTGCCAGCAGTGGGGGTTTTGGGAACACTGAAGCTTTCTTT. The genes are TRBV6-1 and TRBJ1-1; no clear D gene. V lost 4 bases and J 1 base, leaving 10 bases between the germline ends. CDR1 is MNHNS and CDR2 is SASEGT in the germline V gene. The CDR3 is made up of 14 amino acids.

This clonotype has a single count. The chain is built from TRBV7-2 and TRBJ2-7, with TRBD2 matching over 9 bases. Germline CDR1 is SGHTA and CDR2 is FQGNSA. Germline trimming cut 4 bases from V and 1 base from J; bases unmatched to any gene: 8. The CDR3 runs to 16 residues. CDR3 bases: TGTGCCAGCAGCTCAACCGGGACTAGCCTTTCCTACGAGCAGTACTTC. It encodes CASSSTGTSLSYEQYF.